The table lists the clone carrying this TCR beta chain with a count of one. Per the germline V gene, CDR1 is SGHTA and CDR2 is FQGNSA. Trimming removed 0 bases from V and 4 bases from J; junction bases left unmatched: 3. The CDR3 spans 15 residues. Profiled with immunoSEQ multiplex PCR; TCRdb holds only in-frame clones, not every one. The sample holds over 80,000 clones, approximately 83% seen once. The data derive from a study of radiotherapy plus CTLA-4 blockade in lung cancer. Sequencing was performed on peripheral blood, taken from a patient treated with radiotherapy plus ipilimumab. V and J are TRBV7-2 and TRBJ2-1, with 7 bases matching TRBD2. The sequence was collected from a human donor with non-small cell lung cancer who had stable disease on radiotherapy plus ipilimumab. CDR3 loop: CASSLAGGIYNEQFF. The CDR3 bases are TGTGCCAGCAGCTTAGCGGGGGGGATTTACAATGAGCAGTTCTTC.